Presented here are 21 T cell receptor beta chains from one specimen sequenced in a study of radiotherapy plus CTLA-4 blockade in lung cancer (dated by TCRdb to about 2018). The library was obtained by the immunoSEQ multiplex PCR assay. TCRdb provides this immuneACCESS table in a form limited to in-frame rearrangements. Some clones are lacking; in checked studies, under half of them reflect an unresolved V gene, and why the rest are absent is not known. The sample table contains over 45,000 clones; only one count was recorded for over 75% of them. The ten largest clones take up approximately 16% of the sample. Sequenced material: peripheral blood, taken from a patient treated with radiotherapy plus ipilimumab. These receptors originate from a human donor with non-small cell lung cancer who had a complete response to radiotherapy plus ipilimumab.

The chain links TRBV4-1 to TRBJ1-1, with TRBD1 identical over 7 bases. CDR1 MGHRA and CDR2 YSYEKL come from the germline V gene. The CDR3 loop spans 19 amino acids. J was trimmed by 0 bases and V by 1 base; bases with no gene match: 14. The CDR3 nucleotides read TGCGCCAGCAGCCAAGGATCCTTACAGGGGAAGGTCGTGAACACTGAAGCTTTCTTT. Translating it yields CASSQGSLQGKVVNTEAFF.

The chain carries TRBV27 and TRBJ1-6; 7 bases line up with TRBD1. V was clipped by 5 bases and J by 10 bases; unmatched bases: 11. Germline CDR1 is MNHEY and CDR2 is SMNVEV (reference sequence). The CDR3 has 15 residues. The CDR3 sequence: CASSRQTGSYSPLHF. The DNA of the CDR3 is TGTGCCAGCAGTCGGCAGACAGGGAGTTACTCACCCCTCCACTTT.

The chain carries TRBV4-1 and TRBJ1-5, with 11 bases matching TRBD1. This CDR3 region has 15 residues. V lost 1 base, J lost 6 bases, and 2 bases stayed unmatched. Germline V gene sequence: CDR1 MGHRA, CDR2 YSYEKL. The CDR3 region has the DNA TGCGCCAGCAGCCAAGCAGGGACAGGGGGTCAGCCCCAGCATTTT. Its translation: CASSQAGTGGQPQHF.

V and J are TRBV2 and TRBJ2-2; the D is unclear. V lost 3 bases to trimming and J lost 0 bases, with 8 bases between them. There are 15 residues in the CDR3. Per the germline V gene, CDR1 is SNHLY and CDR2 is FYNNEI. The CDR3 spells CASSEKRTNTGELFF. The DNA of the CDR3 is TGTGCCAGCAGTGAGAAGCGTACGAACACCGGGGAGCTGTTTTTT.

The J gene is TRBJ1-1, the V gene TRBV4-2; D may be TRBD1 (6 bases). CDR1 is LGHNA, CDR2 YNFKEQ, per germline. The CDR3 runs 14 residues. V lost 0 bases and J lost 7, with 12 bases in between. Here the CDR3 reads CASSQETGNHEAFF. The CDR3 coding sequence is TGTGCCAGCAGCCAAGAAACAGGGAACCATGAAGCTTTCTTT.

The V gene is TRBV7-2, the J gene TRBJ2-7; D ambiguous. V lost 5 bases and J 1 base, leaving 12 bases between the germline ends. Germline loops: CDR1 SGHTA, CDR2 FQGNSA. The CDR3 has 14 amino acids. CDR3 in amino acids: CASSRERVSYEQYF. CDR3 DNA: TGTGCCAGCAGCAGAGAGAGAGTGTCCTACGAGCAGTACTTC.

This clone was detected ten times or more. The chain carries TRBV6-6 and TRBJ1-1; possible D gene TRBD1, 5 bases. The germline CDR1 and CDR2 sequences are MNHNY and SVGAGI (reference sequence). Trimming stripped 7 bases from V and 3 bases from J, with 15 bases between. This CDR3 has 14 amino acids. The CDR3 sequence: CASKSDRDYTEAFF. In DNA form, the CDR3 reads TGTGCCAGCAAGTCAGACAGAGATTACACTGAAGCTTTCTTT.

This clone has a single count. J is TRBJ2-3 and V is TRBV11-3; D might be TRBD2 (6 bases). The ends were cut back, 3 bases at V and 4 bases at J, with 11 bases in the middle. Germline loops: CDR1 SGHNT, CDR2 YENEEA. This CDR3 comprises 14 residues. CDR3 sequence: CASSFRDFSDTQYF. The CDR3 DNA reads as TGTGCCAGCAGCTTCCGGGACTTCTCAGATACGCAGTATTTT.

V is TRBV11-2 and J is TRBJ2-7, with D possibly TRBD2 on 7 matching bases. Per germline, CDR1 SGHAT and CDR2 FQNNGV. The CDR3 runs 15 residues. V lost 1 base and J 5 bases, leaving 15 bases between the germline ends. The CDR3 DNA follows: TGTGCCAGCAGCTTAGCGGCCGGGGGGCCGCACGAGCAGTACTTC. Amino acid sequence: CASSLAAGGPHEQYF. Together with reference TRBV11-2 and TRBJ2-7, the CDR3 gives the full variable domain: EAGVAQSPRYKIIEKRQSVAFWCNPISGHATLYWYQQILGQGPKLLIQFQNNGVVDDSQLPKDRFSAERLKGVDSTLKIQPAKLEDSAVYLCASSLAAGGPHEQYFGPGTRLTVT.

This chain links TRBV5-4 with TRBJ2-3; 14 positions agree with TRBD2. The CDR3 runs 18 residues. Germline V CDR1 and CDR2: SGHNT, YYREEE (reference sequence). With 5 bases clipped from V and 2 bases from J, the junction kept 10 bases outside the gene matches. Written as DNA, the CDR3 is TGTGCCAGCAGACAACGGACTAGCGGGGGGCTCCCCACAGATACGCAGTATTTT. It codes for CASRQRTSGGLPTDTQYF.

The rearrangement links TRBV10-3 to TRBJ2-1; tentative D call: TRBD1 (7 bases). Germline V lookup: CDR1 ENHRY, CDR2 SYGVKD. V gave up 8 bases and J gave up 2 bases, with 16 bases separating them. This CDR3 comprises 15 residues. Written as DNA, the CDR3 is TGTGCCATCTCCCAGGGGGAGGTAACCTACAATGAGCAGTTCTTC. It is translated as CAISQGEVTYNEQFF.

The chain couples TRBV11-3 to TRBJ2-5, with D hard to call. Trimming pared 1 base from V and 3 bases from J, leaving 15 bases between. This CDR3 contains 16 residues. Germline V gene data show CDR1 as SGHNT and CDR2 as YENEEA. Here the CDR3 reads CASSLGPSRPEETQYF. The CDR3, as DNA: TGTGCCAGCAGCTTAGGTCCTAGTCGTCCCGAAGAGACCCAGTACTTC.

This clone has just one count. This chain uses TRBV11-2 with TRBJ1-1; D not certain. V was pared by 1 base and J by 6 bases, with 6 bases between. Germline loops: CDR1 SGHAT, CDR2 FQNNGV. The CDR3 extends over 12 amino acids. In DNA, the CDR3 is TGTGCCAGCAGCTTAGGAGGGCCTGAAGCTTTCTTT. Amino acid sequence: CASSLGGPEAFF.

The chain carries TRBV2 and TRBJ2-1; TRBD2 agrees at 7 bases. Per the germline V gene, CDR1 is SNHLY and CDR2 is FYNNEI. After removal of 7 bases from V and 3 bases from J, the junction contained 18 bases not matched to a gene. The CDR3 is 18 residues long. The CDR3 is CASNRVGEIGGSYNEQFF. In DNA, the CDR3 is TGTGCCAGCAATAGGGTAGGGGAAATAGGCGGGAGCTACAATGAGCAGTTCTTC.

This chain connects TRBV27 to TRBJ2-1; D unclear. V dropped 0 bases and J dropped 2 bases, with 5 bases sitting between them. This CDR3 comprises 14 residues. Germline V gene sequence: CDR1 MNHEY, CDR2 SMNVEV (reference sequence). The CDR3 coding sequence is TGTGCCAGCAGTTTATCGAGCACCTACAATGAGCAGTTCTTC. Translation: CASSLSSTYNEQFF.

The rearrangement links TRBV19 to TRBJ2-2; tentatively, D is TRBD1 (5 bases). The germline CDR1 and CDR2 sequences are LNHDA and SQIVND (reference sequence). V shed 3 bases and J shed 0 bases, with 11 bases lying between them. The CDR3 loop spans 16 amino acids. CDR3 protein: CASSIFRTTNTGELFF. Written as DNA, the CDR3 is TGTGCCAGTAGTATTTTCAGGACAACGAACACCGGGGAGCTGTTTTTT.

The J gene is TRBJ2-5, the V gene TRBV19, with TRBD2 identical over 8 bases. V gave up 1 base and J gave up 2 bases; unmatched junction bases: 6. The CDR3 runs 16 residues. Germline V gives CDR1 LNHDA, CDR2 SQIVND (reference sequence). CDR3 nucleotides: TGTGCCAGTAGTATAGCGGGGGGGCGGGGGCAAGAGACCCAGTACTTC. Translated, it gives CASSIAGGRGQETQYF.

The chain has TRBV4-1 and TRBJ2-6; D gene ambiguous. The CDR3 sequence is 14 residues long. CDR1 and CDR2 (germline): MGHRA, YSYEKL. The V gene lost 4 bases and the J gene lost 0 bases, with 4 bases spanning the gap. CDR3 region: CASSRYSGANVLTF. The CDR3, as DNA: TGCGCCAGCAGCCGTTACTCTGGGGCCAACGTCCTGACTTTC.

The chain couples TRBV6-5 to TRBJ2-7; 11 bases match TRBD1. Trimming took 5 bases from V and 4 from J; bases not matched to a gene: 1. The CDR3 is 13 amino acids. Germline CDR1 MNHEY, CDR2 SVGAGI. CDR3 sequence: CASSRDRGYEQYV. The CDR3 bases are TGTGCCAGCAGTCGGGACAGGGGGTACGAGCAGTACGTC.

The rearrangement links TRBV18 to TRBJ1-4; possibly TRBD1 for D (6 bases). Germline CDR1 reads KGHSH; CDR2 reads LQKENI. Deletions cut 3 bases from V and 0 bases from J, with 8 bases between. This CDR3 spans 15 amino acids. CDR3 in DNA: TGTGCCAGCTCACCTAGACAGGCAACTAATGAAAAACTGTTTTTT. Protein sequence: CASSPRQATNEKLFF.

CDR3 amino acids: CASSMEGARSLRNTIYF. CDR3 nucleotide sequence: TGTGCCAGTAGTATGGAAGGGGCACGGAGTCTAAGAAACACCATATATTTT. The V and J genes are TRBV19 and TRBJ1-3; a possible D gene is TRBD1 (5 bases). Germline-derived CDR1 and CDR2 are LNHDA and SQIVND (reference sequence). V was clipped by 3 bases and J by 5 bases, with 20 bases between them. The CDR3 loop spans 17 amino acids.